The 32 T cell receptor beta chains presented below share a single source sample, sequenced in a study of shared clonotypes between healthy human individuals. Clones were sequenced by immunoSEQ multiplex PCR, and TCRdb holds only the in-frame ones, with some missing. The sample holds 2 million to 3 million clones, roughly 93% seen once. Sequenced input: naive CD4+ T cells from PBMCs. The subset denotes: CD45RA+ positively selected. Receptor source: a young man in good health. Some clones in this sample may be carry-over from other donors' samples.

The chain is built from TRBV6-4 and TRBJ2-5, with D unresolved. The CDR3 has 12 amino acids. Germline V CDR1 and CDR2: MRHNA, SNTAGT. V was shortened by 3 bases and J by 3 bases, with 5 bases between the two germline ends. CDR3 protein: CASSDTEETQYF. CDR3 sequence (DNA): TGTGCCAGCAGTGATACGGAAGAGACCCAGTACTTC.

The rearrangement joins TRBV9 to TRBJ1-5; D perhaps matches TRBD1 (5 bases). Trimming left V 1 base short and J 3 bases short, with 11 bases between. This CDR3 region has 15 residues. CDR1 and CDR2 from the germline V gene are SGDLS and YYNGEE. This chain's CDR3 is CASSVTGRANQPQHF. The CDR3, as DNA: TGTGCCAGCAGCGTAACAGGAAGGGCCAATCAGCCCCAGCATTTT.

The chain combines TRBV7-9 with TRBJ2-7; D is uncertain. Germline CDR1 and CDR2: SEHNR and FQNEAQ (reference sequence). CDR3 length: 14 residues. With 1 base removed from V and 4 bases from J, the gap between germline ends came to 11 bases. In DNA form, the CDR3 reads TGTGCCAGCAGCTTAGGTTCAGGTCTGTACGAGCAGTACTTC. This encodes CASSLGSGLYEQYF.

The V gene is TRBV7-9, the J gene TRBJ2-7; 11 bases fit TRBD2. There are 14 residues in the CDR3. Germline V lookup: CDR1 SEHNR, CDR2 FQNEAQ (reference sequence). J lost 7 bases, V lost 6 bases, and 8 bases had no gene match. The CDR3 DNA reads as TGTGCCAGCAGTATAGCGGGAGGGTCTGGAGAGCAGTACTTC. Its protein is CASSIAGGSGEQYF.

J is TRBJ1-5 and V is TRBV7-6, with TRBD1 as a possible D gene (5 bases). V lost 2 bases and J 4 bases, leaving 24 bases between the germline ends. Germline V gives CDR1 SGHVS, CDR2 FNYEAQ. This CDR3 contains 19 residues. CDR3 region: CASSLWAYHPGDGNQPQHF. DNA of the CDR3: TGTGCCAGCAGCTTATGGGCCTATCACCCTGGGGACGGTAATCAGCCCCAGCATTTT.

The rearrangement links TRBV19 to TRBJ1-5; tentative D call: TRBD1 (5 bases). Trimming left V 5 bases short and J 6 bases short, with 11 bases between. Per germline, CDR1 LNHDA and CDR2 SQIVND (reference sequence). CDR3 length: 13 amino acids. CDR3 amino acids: CASSARVVQPQHF. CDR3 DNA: TGTGCCAGTAGTGCCAGGGTGGTTCAGCCCCAGCATTTT.

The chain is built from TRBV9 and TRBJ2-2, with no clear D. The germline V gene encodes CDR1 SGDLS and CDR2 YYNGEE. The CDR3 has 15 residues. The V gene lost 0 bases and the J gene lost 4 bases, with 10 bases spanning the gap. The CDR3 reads CASSVAWRGTGELFF. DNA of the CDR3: TGTGCCAGCAGCGTAGCTTGGCGAGGCACCGGGGAGCTGTTTTTT.

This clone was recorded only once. The CDR3: CASSLEVARSYGYTF. The CDR3 DNA sequence: TGTGCCAGCAGCTTAGAGGTCGCCCGAAGTTATGGCTACACCTTC. The chain joins TRBV7-2 to TRBJ1-2; no clear D. The V gene's germline CDR1 is SGHTA and CDR2 FQGNSA. Between the trimmed V and J ends, which lost 1 base and 5 bases, there was a span of 14 bases. CDR3 size: 15 residues.

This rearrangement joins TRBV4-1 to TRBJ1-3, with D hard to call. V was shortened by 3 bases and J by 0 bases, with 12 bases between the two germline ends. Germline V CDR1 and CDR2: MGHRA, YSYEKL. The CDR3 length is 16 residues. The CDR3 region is CASSQPAVTSGNTIYF. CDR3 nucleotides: TGCGCCAGCAGCCAGCCAGCAGTGACCTCTGGAAACACCATATATTTT.

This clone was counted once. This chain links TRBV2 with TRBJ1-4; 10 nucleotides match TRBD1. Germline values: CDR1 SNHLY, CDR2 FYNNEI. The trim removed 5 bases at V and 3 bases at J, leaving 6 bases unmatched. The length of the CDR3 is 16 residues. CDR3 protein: CASSKDRGYANEKLFF. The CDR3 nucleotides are TGTGCCAGCAGTAAGGACAGGGGGTATGCTAATGAAAAACTGTTTTTT.

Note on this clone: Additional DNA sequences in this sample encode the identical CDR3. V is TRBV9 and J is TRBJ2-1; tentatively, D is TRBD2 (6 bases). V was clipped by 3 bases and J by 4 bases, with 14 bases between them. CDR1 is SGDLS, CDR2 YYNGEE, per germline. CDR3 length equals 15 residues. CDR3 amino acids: CASSALGGTYNEQFF. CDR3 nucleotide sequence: TGTGCCAGCAGCGCCCTGGGCGGGACGTACAATGAGCAGTTCTTC.

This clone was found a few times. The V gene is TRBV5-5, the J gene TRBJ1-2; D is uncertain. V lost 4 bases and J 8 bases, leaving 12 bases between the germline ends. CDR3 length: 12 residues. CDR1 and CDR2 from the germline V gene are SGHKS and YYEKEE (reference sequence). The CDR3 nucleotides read TGTGCCAGCAGCCAGAACGTCGGCGGCTACACCTTC. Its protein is CASSQNVGGYTF.

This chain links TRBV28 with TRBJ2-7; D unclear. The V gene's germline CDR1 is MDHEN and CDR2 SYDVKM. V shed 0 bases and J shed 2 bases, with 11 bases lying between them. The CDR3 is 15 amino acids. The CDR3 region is CASSLWAQPPYEQYF. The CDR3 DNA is TGTGCCAGCAGTTTATGGGCACAGCCACCCTACGAGCAGTACTTC.

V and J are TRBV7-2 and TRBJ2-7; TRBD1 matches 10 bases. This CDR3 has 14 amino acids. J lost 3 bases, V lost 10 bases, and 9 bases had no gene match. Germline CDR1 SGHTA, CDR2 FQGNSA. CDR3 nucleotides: TGTGCCACCTCTCGGGGGGACAGGGGCTACGAGCAGTACTTC. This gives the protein CATSRGDRGYEQYF.

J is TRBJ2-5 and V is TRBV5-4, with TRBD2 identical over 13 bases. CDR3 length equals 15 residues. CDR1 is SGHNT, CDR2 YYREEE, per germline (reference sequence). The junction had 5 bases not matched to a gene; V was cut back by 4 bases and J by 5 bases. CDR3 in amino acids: CASSVATSGRETQYF. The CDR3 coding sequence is TGTGCCAGCAGCGTGGCGACTAGCGGGAGGGAGACCCAGTACTTC.

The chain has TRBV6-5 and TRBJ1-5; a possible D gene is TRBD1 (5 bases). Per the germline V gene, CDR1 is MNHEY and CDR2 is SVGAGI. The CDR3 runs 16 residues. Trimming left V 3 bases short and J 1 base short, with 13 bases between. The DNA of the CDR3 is TGTGCCAGCAGTTATTCCATGGACAAGAGCAATCAGCCCCAGCATTTT. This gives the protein CASSYSMDKSNQPQHF.

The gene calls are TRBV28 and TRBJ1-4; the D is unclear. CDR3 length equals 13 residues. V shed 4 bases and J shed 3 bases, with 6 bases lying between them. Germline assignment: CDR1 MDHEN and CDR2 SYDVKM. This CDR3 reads CASSSIANEKLFF. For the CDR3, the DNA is TGTGCCAGCAGTTCCATTGCTAATGAAAAACTGTTTTTT.

Here the CDR3 reads CASGTSRYIQYF. Written as DNA, the CDR3 is TGTGCCAGCGGGACTAGTCGCTACATTCAGTACTTC. This rearrangement joins TRBV19 to TRBJ2-4; 8 positions agree with TRBD2. Germline lookup yields CDR1 LNHDA and CDR2 SQIVND (reference sequence). V was clipped by 9 bases and J by 8 bases; unmatched bases: 6. The CDR3 contains 12 residues.

In DNA, the CDR3 is TGTGCCAGCAGTGGTCTGGGGGGCTACTACACTGAAGCTTTCTTT. Translated, it gives CASSGLGGYYTEAFF. This chain joins TRBV2 and TRBJ1-1; D may be TRBD1 (6 bases). Between the trimmed V and J ends, which lost 4 bases and 3 bases, there was a span of 15 bases. This CDR3 has 15 amino acids. CDR1 SNHLY and CDR2 FYNNEI come from the germline V gene.

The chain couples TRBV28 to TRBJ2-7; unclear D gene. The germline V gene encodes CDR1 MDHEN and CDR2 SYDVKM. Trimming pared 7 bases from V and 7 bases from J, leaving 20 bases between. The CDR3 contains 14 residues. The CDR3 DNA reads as TGTGCCAGCAACCTCCCGGGCGGCCTACGAGAGCAGTACTTC. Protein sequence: CASNLPGGLREQYF.

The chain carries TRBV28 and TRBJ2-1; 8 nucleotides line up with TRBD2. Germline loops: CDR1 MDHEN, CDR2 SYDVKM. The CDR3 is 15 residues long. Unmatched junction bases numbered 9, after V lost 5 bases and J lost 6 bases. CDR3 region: CASSRPGTSVNEQFF. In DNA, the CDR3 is TGTGCCAGCAGTCGCCCCGGGACTAGTGTCAATGAGCAGTTCTTC.

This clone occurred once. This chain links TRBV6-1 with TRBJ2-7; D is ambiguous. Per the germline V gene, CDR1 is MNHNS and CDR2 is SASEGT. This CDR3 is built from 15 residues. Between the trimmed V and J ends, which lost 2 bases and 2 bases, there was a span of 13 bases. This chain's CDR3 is CASSESGSDPYEQYF. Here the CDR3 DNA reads TGTGCCAGCAGTGAAAGTGGCAGCGACCCCTACGAGCAGTACTTC.

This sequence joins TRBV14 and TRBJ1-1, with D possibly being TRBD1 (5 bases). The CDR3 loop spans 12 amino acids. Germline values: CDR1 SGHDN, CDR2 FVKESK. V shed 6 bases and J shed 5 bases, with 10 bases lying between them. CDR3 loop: CASSHGGTEAFF. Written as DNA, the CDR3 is TGTGCCAGCAGTCATGGGGGGACTGAAGCTTTCTTT. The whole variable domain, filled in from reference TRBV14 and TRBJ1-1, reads EAGVTQFPSHSVIEKGQTVTLRCDPISGHDNLYWYRRVMGKEIKFLLHFVKESKQDESGMPNNRFLAERTGGTYSTLKVQPAELEDSGVYFCASSHGGTEAFFGQGTRLTVV.

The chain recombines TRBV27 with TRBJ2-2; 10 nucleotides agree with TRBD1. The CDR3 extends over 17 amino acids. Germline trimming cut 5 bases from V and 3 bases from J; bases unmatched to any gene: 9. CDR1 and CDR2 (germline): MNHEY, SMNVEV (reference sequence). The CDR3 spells CASSPRQGARDTGELFF. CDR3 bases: TGTGCCAGCAGTCCGCGACAGGGGGCGAGGGACACCGGGGAGCTGTTTTTT.

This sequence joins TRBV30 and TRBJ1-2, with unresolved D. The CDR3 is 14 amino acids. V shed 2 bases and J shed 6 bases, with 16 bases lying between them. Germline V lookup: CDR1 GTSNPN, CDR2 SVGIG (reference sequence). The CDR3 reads CAWSPGLGRHGYTF. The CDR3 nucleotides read TGTGCCTGGAGTCCGGGCCTCGGCAGGCATGGCTACACCTTC.

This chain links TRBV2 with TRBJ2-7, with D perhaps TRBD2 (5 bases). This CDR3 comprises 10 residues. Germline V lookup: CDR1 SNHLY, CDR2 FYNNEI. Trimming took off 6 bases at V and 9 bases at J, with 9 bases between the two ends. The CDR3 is CASRAEGQYF. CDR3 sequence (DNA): TGTGCCAGCAGGGCCGAGGGGCAGTACTTC.

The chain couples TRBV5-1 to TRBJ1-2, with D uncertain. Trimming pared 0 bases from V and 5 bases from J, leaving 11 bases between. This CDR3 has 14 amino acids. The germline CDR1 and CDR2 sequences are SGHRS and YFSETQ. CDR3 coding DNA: TGCGCCAGCAGCTTGGAAGTCGGACCTTATGGCTACACCTTC. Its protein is CASSLEVGPYGYTF. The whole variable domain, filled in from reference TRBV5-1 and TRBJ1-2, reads KAGVTQTPRYLIKTRGQQVTLSCSPISGHRSVSWYQQTPGQGLQFLFEYFSETQRNKGNFPGRFSGRQFSNSRSEMNVSTLELGDSALYLCASSLEVGPYGYTFGSGTRLTVV.

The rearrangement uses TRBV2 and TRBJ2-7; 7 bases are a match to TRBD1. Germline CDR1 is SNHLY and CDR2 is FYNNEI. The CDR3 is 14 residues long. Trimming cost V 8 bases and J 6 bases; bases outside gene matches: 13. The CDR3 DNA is TGTGCCAGCTTTTTTCCCACCGACAGGGCCGAGCAGTACTTC. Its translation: CASFFPTDRAEQYF.

CDR3 protein: CASSYDRAYEQYF. CDR3 in DNA: TGTGCCAGCAGTTACGATAGGGCCTACGAGCAGTACTTC. The rearrangement uses TRBV6-6 and TRBJ2-7; no reliable D call. This CDR3 has 13 residues. Germline V gene sequence: CDR1 MNHNY, CDR2 SVGAGI (reference sequence). V dropped 2 bases and J dropped 2 bases, with 7 bases sitting between them.

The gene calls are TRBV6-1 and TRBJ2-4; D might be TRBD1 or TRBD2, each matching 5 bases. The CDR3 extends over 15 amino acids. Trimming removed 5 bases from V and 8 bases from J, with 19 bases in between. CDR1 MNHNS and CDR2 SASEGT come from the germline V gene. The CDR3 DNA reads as TGTGCCAGCAGTAACAGTTGGGACCTCTTGGACATTCAGTACTTC. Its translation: CASSNSWDLLDIQYF.

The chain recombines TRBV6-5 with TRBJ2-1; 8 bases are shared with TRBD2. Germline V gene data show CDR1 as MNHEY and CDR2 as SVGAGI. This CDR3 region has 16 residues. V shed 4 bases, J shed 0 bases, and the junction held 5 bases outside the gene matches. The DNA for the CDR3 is TGTGCCAGCAGTTCCCTACTAGCGGCCTCCTACAATGAGCAGTTCTTC. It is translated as CASSSLLAASYNEQFF.

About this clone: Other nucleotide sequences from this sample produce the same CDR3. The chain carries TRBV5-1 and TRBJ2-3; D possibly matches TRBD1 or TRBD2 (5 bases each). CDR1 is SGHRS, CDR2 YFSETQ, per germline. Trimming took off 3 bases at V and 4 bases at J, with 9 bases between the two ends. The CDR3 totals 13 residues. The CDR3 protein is CASSSQGPDTQYF. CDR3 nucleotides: TGCGCCAGCAGCTCTCAGGGACCAGATACGCAGTATTTT.